The rows below give T cell receptor beta chains drawn from one sample of a study of T-cell reconstitution after alpha-beta-depleted transplantation in children. MiXCR was run by TCRdb on the PCR reads, yielding one entry per CDR3 protein. The data show roughly 500,000 distinct CDR3 sequences, with around a third seen just once and 2.4% held by the top ten. Sequences were derived from PBMCs from the stem cell graft donor, sampled from the stem cell graft. Source of these receptors: a human donor who donated a stem cell graft to a child with aplastic anemia. Both conserved end residues are part of each CDR3. The D gene is left open where the match is weak. The size entry is marked missing in some rows and otherwise reads once, few, many or a size class.

abundance,d_gene,v_gene,j_gene,CDR3aa,CDR3nt
few,NA,TRBV5-1,TRBJ2-7,CASSLGHGRIFYEQYF,TGCGCCAGCAGCCTCGGCCACGGGAGAATATTCTACGAGCAGTACTTC
few,NA,TRBV20-1,TRBJ1-5,CSAREGGGNQPQHF,TGCAGTGCTAGAGAAGGAGGGGGCAATCAGCCCCAGCATTTT
NA,NA,TRBV19,TRBJ1-5,CASSFYGGASNQPQHF,TGTGCCAGTTCTTTCTACGGGGGGGCGAGCAATCAGCCCCAGCATTTT
NA,NA,TRBV19,TRBJ2-5,CASSMERDNGRETQYF,TGTGCCAGTAGTATGGAAAGGGACAACGGAAGAGAGACCCAGTACTTC
NA,NA,TRBV19,TRBJ2-5,CASSATGTETQYF,TGTGCCAGTAGTGCCACAGGGACGGAGACCCAGTACTTC
few,TRBD2,TRBV15,TRBJ2-1,CATSKRTSGTNEQFF,TGTGCCACCAGCAAAAGGACTAGCGGGACCAATGAGCAGTTCTTC
NA,TRBD2,TRBV2,TRBJ2-3,CASKWTSGSFTDTQYF,TGTGCCAGCAAGTGGACTAGCGGGAGTTTCACAGATACGCAGTATTTT
NA,TRBD1,TRBV27,TRBJ2-2,CASSLRPPGQGSTGELFF,TGTGCCAGCAGTTTACGCCCCCCGGGACAGGGGTCCACCGGGGAGCTGTTTTTT
NA,TRBD2,TRBV6-4,TRBJ2-2,CASSVLAGEGTGELFF,TGTGCCAGCAGTGTTCTAGCGGGAGAAGGAACCGGGGAGCTGTTTTTT
NA,TRBD2,TRBV6-1,TRBJ2-1,CASRKFKREVWDNEQFF,TGTGCCAGCAGAAAATTTAAGCGGGAGGTGTGGGACAATGAGCAGTTCTTC
NA,TRBD1,TRBV29-1,TRBJ2-3,CSVAGGSSTDTQYF,TGCAGCGTTGCAGGGGGTTCTAGCACAGATACGCAGTATTTT
NA,NA,TRBV12-3/TRBV12-4,TRBJ1-2,CASSLGQEYGYTF,TGTGCCAGCAGTTTAGGACAGGAGTATGGCTACACCTTC
few,TRBD1,TRBV10-3,TRBJ2-5,CAIKQGQGRETQYF,TGTGCCATCAAGCAAGGACAGGGGCGAGAGACCCAGTACTTC
NA,NA,TRBV12-3/TRBV12-4,TRBJ2-1,CASSFPLGNGYNEQFF,TGTGCCAGCAGTTTTCCCCTCGGAAATGGCTACAATGAGCAGTTCTTC
NA,TRBD1,TRBV5-6,TRBJ1-2,CASSLTGTGGRYTF,TGTGCCAGCAGCTTGACCGGGACAGGGGGGCGCTACACCTTC
NA,NA,TRBV19,TRBJ2-5,CASSIQVRETQYF,TGTGCCAGTAGTATACAGGTCCGCGAGACCCAGTACTTC
NA,NA,TRBV11-2,TRBJ2-3,CASSLDVKTGSSTDTQYF,TGTGCCAGCAGCTTAGACGTAAAAACAGGGAGCAGCACAGATACGCAGTATTTT
few,NA,TRBV2,TRBJ2-1,CASSLAGTLDEQFF,TGTGCCAGCAGTTTAGCAGGGACGCTGGATGAGCAGTTCTTC
NA,NA,TRBV5-1,TRBJ2-1,CASSLEVEKYNEQFF,TGCGCCAGCAGCTTGGAAGTAGAGAAGTACAATGAGCAGTTCTTC
few,NA,TRBV10-3,TRBJ1-5,CAISEQSSNQPQHF,TGTGCCATCAGTGAACAGTCGAGCAATCAGCCCCAGCATTTT
once,TRBD1,TRBV4-2,TRBJ2-7,CASSQEEGAGYEQYF,TGTGCCAGCAGCCAAGAAGAGGGGGCCGGCTACGAGCAGTACTTC
few,NA,TRBV20-1,TRBJ1-2,CSAHRGGLEGYTF,TGCAGTGCTCATCGCGGGGGACTTGAGGGCTACACCTTC
NA,TRBD1,TRBV6-2/TRBV6-3,TRBJ2-7,CASSPSGTGGYEQYF,TGTGCCAGCAGTCCCTCCGGGACAGGGGGGTACGAGCAGTACTTC
few,TRBD2,TRBV18,TRBJ2-4,CASSPIAGSKGDIQYF,TGTGCCAGCTCACCCATAGCGGGGTCGAAGGGGGACATTCAGTACTTC
NA,NA,TRBV3-1,TRBJ1-2,CASSQTWAGNNYGYTF,TGTGCCAGCAGCCAGACTTGGGCAGGGAATAACTATGGCTACACCTTC
NA,NA,TRBV7-2,TRBJ2-1,CASRGGGTTYNEQFF,TGTGCCAGCAGGGGGGGAGGGACAACCTACAATGAGCAGTTCTTC
few,NA,TRBV29-1,TRBJ2-3,CSANRLAAADTQYF,TGCAGCGCTAATCGTTTAGCGGCAGCGGATACGCAGTATTTT
few,NA,TRBV20-1,TRBJ2-3,CSARDARTTSDTQYF,TGCAGTGCTAGAGATGCCCGTACGACGTCAGATACGCAGTATTTT
NA,NA,TRBV20-1,TRBJ2-1,CSGPKDSYNEQFF,TGCAGTGGGCCGAAGGACTCCTACAATGAGCAGTTCTTC
NA,NA,TRBV4-1,TRBJ2-1,CASSQEGRGTYNEQFF,TGCGCCAGCAGCCAAGAGGGGCGGGGCACCTACAATGAGCAGTTCTTC
few,TRBD2,TRBV6-2/TRBV6-3,TRBJ2-1,CASSPTPIFWLAGDYNEQFF,TGTGCCAGCAGTCCTACCCCCATTTTCTGGCTAGCGGGCGACTACAATGAGCAGTTCTTC
NA,NA,TRBV7-2,TRBJ2-7,CASSLGGGGEQYF,TGTGCCAGCAGCTTAGGTGGGGGCGGTGAGCAGTACTTC
NA,NA,TRBV5-1,TRBJ1-2,CASLLTANYGYTF,TGCGCCAGCCTTCTGACGGCGAACTATGGCTACACCTTC
NA,TRBD1,TRBV14,TRBJ2-2,CASSGQGKAGELFF,TGTGCCAGCTCCGGACAGGGGAAGGCCGGGGAGCTGTTTTTT
NA,NA,TRBV7-6,TRBJ1-3,CASSLETAGNTIYF,TGTGCCAGCAGCTTAGAGACAGCTGGAAACACCATATATTTT
few,TRBD1,TRBV6-1,TRBJ1-4,CASSPWTGNREKLFF,TGTGCCAGCAGTCCCTGGACAGGGAATCGTGAAAAACTGTTTTTT
NA,NA,TRBV12-3/TRBV12-4,TRBJ2-3,CASGGGWTDTQYF,TGTGCCAGTGGAGGGGGTTGGACAGATACGCAGTATTTT
few,TRBD2,TRBV11-2,TRBJ2-3,CASSLEGLADTSTDTQYF,TGTGCCAGCAGCTTAGAGGGACTAGCCGACACTAGCACAGATACGCAGTATTTT
NA,NA,TRBV15,TRBJ1-5,CATSRGPSGSNQPQHF,TGTGCCACCAGCAGAGGACCGTCAGGGAGCAATCAGCCCCAGCATTTT
few,NA,TRBV10-3,TRBJ2-1,CAIRGAQTVEREQFF,TGTGCCATCAGAGGGGCTCAAACAGTGGAAAGAGAGCAGTTCTTC
NA,NA,TRBV5-1,TRBJ1-6,CASSPGAGGNSPLHF,TGCGCCAGCAGCCCCGGGGCAGGAGGGAATTCACCCCTCCACTTT
few,NA,TRBV7-9,TRBJ1-3,CASSCQGGSNTIYF,TGTGCCAGCAGCTGCCAGGGAGGTTCGAACACCATATATTTT
NA,NA,TRBV6-2/TRBV6-3,TRBJ2-7,CASSYAGGETYEQYF,TGTGCCAGCAGTTACGCTGGGGGAGAGACCTACGAGCAGTACTTC
NA,NA,TRBV30,TRBJ1-5,CAWSPEGNQPQHF,TGTGCCTGGAGCCCGGAGGGCAATCAGCCCCAGCATTTT
few,TRBD2,TRBV9,TRBJ2-1,CASSVATSGSSYNEQFF,TGTGCCAGCAGCGTAGCGACTAGCGGGAGCTCCTACAATGAGCAGTTCTTC
NA,NA,TRBV20-1,TRBJ2-1,CSASEWEVDNEQFF,TGCAGTGCTAGTGAGTGGGAGGTGGACAATGAGCAGTTCTTC
NA,TRBD2,TRBV6-2/TRBV6-3,TRBJ2-1,CASSSPREGPDNEQFF,TGTGCCAGCAGCTCCCCCAGGGAGGGGCCAGACAATGAGCAGTTCTTC
NA,TRBD1,TRBV5-1,TRBJ2-3,CASSHRQGAVADTQYF,TGCGCCAGCAGCCACCGACAGGGCGCTGTGGCAGATACGCAGTATTTT